These 29 T cell receptor beta chains were sequenced from one sample in a study of graft-versus-host responses after intestinal transplantation. Sequencing was performed with immunoSEQ multiplex PCR; in TCRdb, only in-frame clones are kept and a portion is missing. The table has around 97,000 clones, 91% seen once; the top ten hold around 0.2%. No antigens are known for them. The specimen was unstimulated CD4+ T cells sorted from spleen or lymph node cells, collected before transplant. All receptors come from a human donor who was the organ donor for an intestinal transplant.

The CDR3 DNA follows: TGTGCTAGTGGTCCCGGGGCGGGGCTCACAGATACGCAGTATTTT. Its translation: CASGPGAGLTDTQYF. The chain links TRBV12-5 to TRBJ2-3, with D possibly matching TRBD2 (6 bases). CDR1 is LGHNT and CDR2 is FRNRAP in the germline V gene. Between the trimmed V and J ends, which lost 5 bases and 2 bases, there was a span of 14 bases. This CDR3 region has 15 residues.

This clone was counted once. The J gene is TRBJ2-2, the V gene TRBV5-1; tentative D call: TRBD2 (5 bases). V gave up 4 bases and J gave up 3 bases, with 22 bases separating them. This CDR3 has 18 amino acids. The germline V gene encodes CDR1 SGHRS and CDR2 YFSETQ. As DNA, the CDR3 is TGCGCCAGCAGCCCACGCTTTTCGGGGAGTAGTGACACCGGGGAGCTGTTTTTT. Translation gives CASSPRFSGSSDTGELFF.

This clone occurred once. The V gene is TRBV7-2, the J gene TRBJ2-7; 9 nucleotides agree with TRBD2. V lost 5 bases and J lost 3; bases outside the gene matches: 11. The CDR3 runs to 16 residues. Germline CDR1 and CDR2: SGHTA and FQGNSA. The CDR3 loop reads CASSPRGAGGLYEQYF. CDR3 nucleotide sequence: TGTGCCAGCAGCCCCCGGGGAGCGGGGGGTCTCTACGAGCAGTACTTC.

A remark on this clone: The same CDR3 arises from other DNA sequences in this sample as well. V usage is TRBV4-1 and J usage is TRBJ1-5; D not resolved. From germline, CDR1 is MGHRA and CDR2 YSYEKL. This CDR3 is built from 15 residues. Trimming shortened V by 1 base and J by 1 base, and 8 bases separated the two germline ends. CDR3 region: CASSQGGGSNQPQHF. The DNA for the CDR3 is TGCGCCAGCAGCCAAGGGGGAGGCAGCAATCAGCCCCAGCATTTT.

This clone showed up just once. The rearrangement joins TRBV6-1 to TRBJ2-3; D may be TRBD2 (6 bases). CDR1 MNHNS and CDR2 SASEGT come from the germline V gene. V lost 3 bases, J lost 2 bases, and 12 bases lay in between. The CDR3 has 15 residues. CDR3 region: CASSEAGLNTDTQYF. CDR3 DNA sequence: TGTGCCAGCAGTGAGGCGGGGCTGAACACAGATACGCAGTATTTT.

The rearrangement joins TRBV4-1 to TRBJ2-3, with 7 bases fitting TRBD2. The CDR3 spans 15 residues. The trim removed 3 bases at V and 1 base at J, leaving 4 bases unmatched. Germline V CDR1 and CDR2: MGHRA, YSYEKL. Here the CDR3 DNA reads TGCGCCAGCAGCCATTCTAGCGGTCGCACAGATACGCAGTATTTT. It translates to CASSHSSGRTDTQYF.

The CDR3 bases are TGTGCCAGCAGCGACAGGCCTTGGGGCCTCAGCACAGATACGCAGTATTTT. It codes for CASSDRPWGLSTDTQYF. V is TRBV6-4 and J is TRBJ2-3; weak D call: TRBD1 (6 bases). V was trimmed by 6 bases and J by 0 bases, leaving 19 bases between them. This CDR3 is built from 17 residues. Germline values: CDR1 MRHNA, CDR2 SNTAGT.

The chain joins TRBV28 to TRBJ1-2; TRBD1 matches at 7 bases. Germline lookup yields CDR1 MDHEN and CDR2 SYDVKM. With 10 bases clipped from V and 3 bases from J, the junction kept 20 bases outside the gene matches. The CDR3 runs 17 residues. The CDR3 loop is CATYPPPKTGSDYGYTF. The CDR3 DNA is TGTGCCACCTACCCACCCCCGAAGACAGGGAGTGACTATGGCTACACCTTC.

The chain joins TRBV19 to TRBJ1-1; TRBD1 matches at 8 bases. CDR3 length equals 14 residues. Looked up from germline, CDR1 is LNHDA and CDR2 is SQIVND (reference sequence). The V and J ends lost 7 bases and 2 bases, in that order; junction bases with no gene match: 6. This CDR3 is CASNPGQVNTEAFF. CDR3 coding DNA: TGTGCCAGTAATCCGGGACAGGTAAACACTGAAGCTTTCTTT. Drawing the rest from reference TRBV19 and TRBJ1-1, the complete variable domain is DGGITQSPKYLFRKEGQNVTLSCEQNLNHDAMYWYRQDPGQGLRLIYYSQIVNDFQKGDIAEGYSVSREKKESFPLTVTSAQKNPTAFYLCASNPGQVNTEAFFGQGTRLTVV.

V and J are TRBV5-4 and TRBJ1-6, with TRBD1 as a possible D gene (5 bases). This CDR3 contains 15 residues. The germline CDR1 and CDR2 sequences are SGHNT and YYREEE (reference sequence). Trimming cost V 4 bases and J 16 bases, with 24 bases left between them. The CDR3 loop is CASSPTPDSLRLLHF. The DNA for the CDR3 is TGTGCCAGCAGCCCTACCCCTGACAGCCTCCGTTTACTCCACTTT.

This rearrangement joins TRBV5-6 to TRBJ2-1; maybe TRBD2 (7 bases). The ends were cut back, 3 bases at V and 8 bases at J, with 15 bases in the middle. This CDR3 is built from 14 residues. The germline V gene encodes CDR1 SGHDT and CDR2 YYEEEE. The CDR3 protein is CASSSGGGPDEQFF. Written as DNA, the CDR3 is TGTGCCAGCAGCTCTGGGGGGGGGCCAGATGAGCAGTTCTTC.

The rearrangement joins TRBV7-8 to TRBJ1-2; 12 bases are a match to TRBD1. Germline assignment: CDR1 SGHVS and CDR2 FQNEAQ. The junction had 11 bases not matched to a gene; V was cut back by 5 bases and J by 7 bases. The CDR3 is made up of 16 amino acids. CDR3 sequence (DNA): TGTGCCAGCAGCCACTATCCGGGACAGGGGGCTGGTGGCTACACCTTC. Translating gives CASSHYPGQGAGGYTF.

The chain uses TRBV27 and TRBJ2-3; 13 nucleotides match TRBD2. Germline CDR1 is MNHEY and CDR2 is SMNVEV (reference sequence). The CDR3 spans 23 residues. J lost 1 base, V lost 0 bases, and 19 bases had no gene match. The CDR3 loop reads CASSLSRSRGILAGGRGTDTQYF. The CDR3 DNA sequence: TGTGCCAGCAGTTTATCGAGGAGTAGAGGGATACTAGCGGGGGGGCGTGGCACAGATACGCAGTATTTT.

The chain joins TRBV19 to TRBJ1-4, with no clear D. This CDR3 is 14 amino acids long. CDR1 is LNHDA, CDR2 SQIVND, per germline (reference sequence). Trimming removed 3 bases at V and 7 bases at J, with 12 bases between. DNA for the CDR3: TGTGCCAGTAGTATTGCCGGGAGGAGTGAAAAACTGTTTTTT. Protein sequence: CASSIAGRSEKLFF.

The chain joins TRBV30 to TRBJ1-4; maybe TRBD1 (6 bases). Deletions cut 0 bases from V and 7 bases from J, with 6 bases between. The CDR3 has 12 amino acids. Germline assignment: CDR1 GTSNPN and CDR2 SVGIG (reference sequence). In DNA form, the CDR3 reads TGTGCCTGGAGTGTACAGGGTGAAAAACTGTTTTTT. Translation gives CAWSVQGEKLFF.

This rearrangement joins TRBV27 to TRBJ2-3; D gene ambiguous. The length of the CDR3 is 15 residues. V was trimmed by 0 bases and J by 2 bases, leaving 9 bases between them. Germline assignment: CDR1 MNHEY and CDR2 SMNVEV (reference sequence). The CDR3 DNA reads as TGTGCCAGCAGTTTATCCCTCACCTACACAGATACGCAGTATTTT. Amino acid sequence: CASSLSLTYTDTQYF.

This chain joins TRBV4-1 and TRBJ2-3, with 7 bases identical to TRBD2. Germline CDR1 MGHRA, CDR2 YSYEKL. The CDR3 is 17 amino acids. Germline trimming cut 0 bases from V and 5 bases from J; bases unmatched to any gene: 11. CDR3 loop: CASSQEIGAGSVDTQYF. In DNA, the CDR3 is TGCGCCAGCAGCCAAGAAATCGGAGCGGGGTCTGTAGATACGCAGTATTTT.

The rearrangement joins TRBV6-5 to TRBJ1-2; 7 nucleotides align to TRBD1. The CDR3 totals 13 residues. CDR1 is MNHEY, CDR2 SVGAGI, per germline. V shed 9 bases and J 5 bases; nucleotides not matched to a gene: 9. In nucleotides, the CDR3 is TGTGCCAGTGGACGAACAGGGGAATATGGCTACACCTTC. It encodes CASGRTGEYGYTF.

This clone was counted a few times. The genes are TRBV4-3 and TRBJ2-2; TRBD1 agrees at 8 bases. After removal of 2 bases from V and 5 bases from J, the junction contained 7 bases not matched to a gene. The CDR3 consists of 16 residues. Germline V gene data show CDR1 as LGHNA and CDR2 as YSLEER. The CDR3 protein is CASSQYQGAGTGELFF. DNA for the CDR3: TGCGCCAGCAGCCAATATCAGGGGGCGGGTACCGGGGAGCTGTTTTTT.

The V and J genes are TRBV2 and TRBJ1-2; D is possibly TRBD1 (5 bases). The CDR3 covers 15 residues. The germline V gene has CDR1 SNHLY and CDR2 FYNNEI. V dropped 7 bases and J dropped 0 bases, with 15 bases sitting between them. In DNA, the CDR3 is TGTGCCAGCAAGAGGGCGGGACCAGCTAACTATGGCTACACCTTC. This gives the protein CASKRAGPANYGYTF.

V usage is TRBV4-2 and J usage is TRBJ2-7; 8 nucleotides line up with TRBD2. V lost 1 base and J lost 7; bases outside the gene matches: 6. Germline loops: CDR1 LGHNA, CDR2 YNFKEQ. This CDR3 region has 14 residues. CDR3: CASSQGGGIGEQYF. The CDR3, as DNA: TGTGCCAGCAGCCAAGGCGGGGGGATAGGTGAGCAGTACTTC.

The chain has TRBV4-2 and TRBJ1-1; TRBD1 agrees at 8 bases. J lost 3 bases, V lost 1 base, and 4 bases had no gene match. Looked up from germline, CDR1 is LGHNA and CDR2 is YNFKEQ. The CDR3 has 15 amino acids. CDR3 sequence reads: CASSQVAGQDTEAFF. CDR3 sequence (DNA): TGTGCCAGCAGCCAAGTTGCGGGACAGGACACTGAAGCTTTCTTT.

The V call is TRBV19, the J call TRBJ2-2, with D tentatively TRBD2 (7 bases). CDR1 and CDR2 (germline): LNHDA, SQIVND (reference sequence). V lost 3 bases and J lost 3, with 14 bases in between. This CDR3 region has 16 residues. The CDR3 reads CASSIRQGRDTGELFF. The CDR3 DNA reads as TGTGCCAGTAGTATTAGGCAGGGGAGGGACACCGGGGAGCTGTTTTTT.

This clone is a singleton in its sample. The genes are TRBV6-5 and TRBJ2-5, with D perhaps matching TRBD1 (6 bases). Per germline, CDR1 MNHEY and CDR2 SVGAGI. This CDR3 spans 12 amino acids. V was trimmed by 7 bases and J by 4 bases, leaving 10 bases between them. For the CDR3, the DNA is TGTGCCAGCACCGCAGGGGCAGAGACCCAGTACTTC. Its protein product is CASTAGAETQYF.

The chain employs TRBV28 and TRBJ2-5; D gene ambiguous. From germline, CDR1 is MDHEN and CDR2 SYDVKM. V was shortened by 6 bases and J by 5 bases, with 19 bases between the two germline ends. This CDR3 contains 15 residues. For the CDR3, the DNA is TGTGCCAGCAGATTCTCTATTCTAGTTGGGGAGACCCAGTACTTC. Translating it yields CASRFSILVGETQYF.

The chain links TRBV6-5 to TRBJ1-4, with a weak D call TRBD1 (6 bases). In germline, CDR1 is MNHEY, CDR2 SVGAGI. Trimming took 2 bases from V and 9 from J, leaving 16 bases between them. The CDR3 runs 15 residues. CDR3 loop: CASSYDRSSSKKLFF. Written as DNA, the CDR3 is TGTGCCAGCAGTTACGACAGGAGTAGCTCTAAAAAACTGTTTTTT.

The chain carries TRBV29-1 and TRBJ2-3, with a weak D call TRBD2 (5 bases). V lost 4 bases and J lost 0, with 8 bases in between. This CDR3 is 13 amino acids long. CDR1 and CDR2 from the germline V gene are SQVTM and ANQGSEA. The CDR3 spells CSVVRLSTDTQYF. The CDR3 DNA reads as TGCAGCGTTGTTCGACTAAGCACAGATACGCAGTATTTT.

V and J are TRBV11-3 and TRBJ2-7; 13 nucleotides align to TRBD2. The CDR3 is 17 amino acids. The germline CDR1 and CDR2 sequences are SGHNT and YENEEA. Unmatched junction bases numbered 11, after V lost 5 bases and J lost 4 bases. The DNA for the CDR3 is TGTGCCAGCAGCGCAGGAGGACTAGCGGGGGTGACGTACGAGCAGTACTTC. It codes for CASSAGGLAGVTYEQYF.

The chain is built from TRBV28 and TRBJ2-7; D unresolved. Trimming stripped 3 bases from V and 1 base from J, with 4 bases between. The CDR3 spans 12 residues. Germline values: CDR1 MDHEN, CDR2 SYDVKM. The DNA for the CDR3 is TGTGCCAGCAGTTTCCTATCCTACGAGCAGTACTTC. Protein product: CASSFLSYEQYF.